The 29 T cell receptor beta chains below were found in one sample sequenced in a study of T cell repertoires in cytomegalovirus infection. TCRdb used MiXCR to reprocess the reads, holding one entry per CDR3 protein. The data contain around 78,000 distinct CDR3 sequences, roughly a quarter of them singletons. No antigen has been assigned to these receptors. The material was CD8+ T cells from cultured PBMCs, obtained from culture after CMV antigen stimulation. These receptors originate from a human donor in good health (CMV status not recorded). Some clones in this sample may be carry-over from other donors' samples.

The chain employs TRBV6-4 and TRBJ2-5; D is perhaps TRBD2 (5 bases). Trimming cost V 3 bases and J 1 base, with 12 bases left between them. The CDR3 has 15 residues. The germline V gene has CDR1 MRHNA and CDR2 SNTAGT. Written as DNA, the CDR3 is TGTGCCAGCAGTGAAGAGTCTAGCAGCCAAGAGACCCAGTACTTC. Amino acid sequence: CASSEESSSQETQYF.

Many counts were recorded for this clonotype. The V and J genes are TRBV7-2 and TRBJ2-2; D unclear. CDR1 and CDR2 from the germline V gene are SGHTA and FQGNSA. CDR3 size: 14 residues. V lost 2 bases to trimming and J lost 5 bases, with 9 bases between them. In nucleotides, the CDR3 is TGTGCCAGCAGCTTATATGACGGTACCGGGGAGCTGTTTTTT. Protein: CASSLYDGTGELFF.

This clonotype was observed a handful of times. The chain employs TRBV27 and TRBJ2-7; maybe TRBD2 (6 bases). CDR1 and CDR2 from the germline V gene are MNHEY and SMNVEV (reference sequence). The CDR3 totals 14 residues. Trimming stripped 3 bases from V and 6 bases from J, with 15 bases between. CDR3 coding DNA: TGTGCCAGCAGTTTGGGTTATGGGGGAGGCGAGCAGTACTTC. As protein: CASSLGYGGGEQYF.

This clonotype was counted ten times or more. The chain uses TRBV28 and TRBJ1-1, with D possibly matching TRBD1 (5 bases). The germline gives CDR1 MDHEN, CDR2 SYDVKM. The CDR3 has 12 amino acids. V gave up 9 bases and J gave up 3 bases, with 11 bases separating them. In DNA form, the CDR3 reads TGTGCCAGTAAGACAGACTACACTGAAGCTTTCTTT. It codes for CASKTDYTEAFF.

V gene TRBV27 combines with J gene TRBJ2-5; 7 bases are a match to TRBD1. V dropped 0 bases and J dropped 13; count of bases not matched to a gene: 5. Germline CDR1 MNHEY, CDR2 SMNVEV (reference sequence). The CDR3 is 12 residues long. The CDR3 protein is CASSLSGGDRYF. CDR3 nucleotide sequence: TGTGCCAGCAGTTTATCAGGGGGCGATAGGTACTTC.

This clonotype has just a few counts. The chain has TRBV6-6 and TRBJ2-3; 12 bases align to TRBD1. The V gene end was trimmed by 5 bases and the J gene end by 6 bases; junction bases not matched to a gene: 6. Per the germline V gene, CDR1 is MNHNY and CDR2 is SVGAGI (reference sequence). The CDR3 extends over 15 amino acids. This CDR3 reads CASSAGQGAGDTQYF. Written as DNA, the CDR3 is TGTGCCAGCAGTGCGGGACAGGGGGCGGGGGATACGCAGTATTTT.

This chain links TRBV10-3 with TRBJ2-1; D remains unclear. CDR1 and CDR2 (germline): ENHRY, SYGVKD. This CDR3 is 12 amino acids long. The V end was cut by 4 bases, the J end by 5 bases, with 6 bases between. The CDR3 nucleotides read TGTGCCATCAGTGGACTGGACAATGAGCAGTTCTTC. Protein sequence: CAISGLDNEQFF.

This clonotype was seen many times. The DNA of the CDR3 is TGTGCCAGCAGCCAAGCGGGGGGGAACACTGAAGCTTTCTTT. This encodes CASSQAGGNTEAFF. The V call is TRBV7-2, the J call TRBJ1-1; D perhaps matches TRBD1 (5 bases). The CDR3 extends over 14 amino acids. Germline V gives CDR1 SGHTA, CDR2 FQGNSA. Trimming took off 5 bases at V and 1 base at J, with 11 bases between the two ends.

On this clonotype itself: Likely a read error: the CDR3 ends without its conserved phenylalanine or tryptophan. The rearrangement uses TRBV6-8 and TRBJ1-5; no definite D call. This CDR3 has 16 amino acids. The germline gives CDR1 MNHGY, CDR2 SAAAGT. V was shortened by 6 bases and J by 0 bases, with 15 bases between the two germline ends. The DNA for the CDR3 is TGTGCCAGCAGGACGGAAGAAGGGTATAGCAATCAGCCCCAGCATTCT. Protein product: CASRTEEGYSNQPQHS.

This chain links TRBV20-1 with TRBJ2-3, with D uncertain. Germline-derived CDR1 and CDR2 are DFQATT and SNEGSKA (reference sequence). The CDR3 spans 14 residues. Trimming shortened V by 3 bases and J by 0 bases, and 10 bases separated the two germline ends. The CDR3 DNA sequence: TGCAGTGCTAGGTCCCTAACTAGCACAGATACGCAGTATTTT. Amino acid sequence: CSARSLTSTDTQYF.

This clonotype was counted between two and nine times. This chain uses TRBV6-1 with TRBJ1-1, with TRBD1 matching over 7 bases. CDR3 size: 14 residues. Germline V gene data show CDR1 as MNHNS and CDR2 as SASEGT. V lost 6 bases, J lost 4 bases, and 8 bases stayed unmatched. Written as DNA, the CDR3 is TGTGCCAGCAGCTACGAGACAGGGCTCACTGAAGCTTTCTTT. Its protein product is CASSYETGLTEAFF.

The chain couples TRBV27 to TRBJ1-4; 7 bases agree with TRBD1. The CDR3 runs 16 residues. CDR1 and CDR2 from the germline V gene are MNHEY and SMNVEV (reference sequence). The trim removed 6 bases at V and 4 bases at J, leaving 11 bases unmatched. The CDR3 loop reads CASRRLGRDSNEKLFF. The CDR3 nucleotides are TGTGCCAGCAGACGGCTTGGAAGGGACAGTAATGAAAAACTGTTTTTT.

The chain uses TRBV28 and TRBJ1-2; D remains unclear. V was cut by 5 bases and J by 5 bases, with 9 bases left in between. CDR3 length: 12 residues. Looked up from germline, CDR1 is MDHEN and CDR2 is SYDVKM. In DNA form, the CDR3 reads TGTGCCAGCAGTCGGGGTGGGTATGGCTACACCTTC. Its translation: CASSRGGYGYTF.

This clonotype was observed many times. The rearrangement joins TRBV12-3 or TRBV12-4 to TRBJ1-5; no clear D. The CDR3 is 17 residues long. Trimming removed 4 bases from V and 1 base from J, with 17 bases in between. The CDR3 coding sequence is TGTGCCAGCAGTTCCGAGTCATCGTTAGCGAGCAATCAGCCCCAGCATTTT. It codes for CASSSESSLASNQPQHF.

This chain connects TRBV4-3 to TRBJ2-4; a weak D match, TRBD1 (7 bases). The CDR3 loop spans 13 amino acids. The ends were cut back, 3 bases at V and 7 bases at J, with 10 bases in the middle. CDR1 is LGHNA, CDR2 YSLEER, per germline. CDR3 protein: CASSQSGGNIQYF. The DNA of the CDR3 is TGCGCCAGCAGCCAGTCAGGGGGGAACATTCAGTACTTC.

The chain employs TRBV9 and TRBJ2-5; perhaps TRBD1 as D (6 bases). Per germline, CDR1 SGDLS and CDR2 YYNGEE. This CDR3 region has 14 residues. V was shortened by 4 bases and J by 5 bases, with 15 bases between the two germline ends. DNA for the CDR3: TGTGCCAGCAGCACCTCAGGGGCGGCGGAGACCCAGTACTTC. Residues: CASSTSGAAETQYF.

The chain employs TRBV6-1 and TRBJ1-5, with D uncertain. Trimming removed 7 bases from V and 0 bases from J, with 19 bases in between. Germline V gene data show CDR1 as MNHNS and CDR2 as SASEGT. CDR3 length: 17 amino acids. The CDR3 loop reads CASTTEGRAYSNQPQHF. The CDR3 DNA reads TGTGCCAGCACCACCGAAGGGAGGGCCTATAGCAATCAGCCCCAGCATTTT.

A few counts support this clonotype. Here the CDR3 DNA reads TGCAGGGGCGCAACTAATGAAAAACTGTTTTTT. Protein sequence: CRGATNEKLFF. V and J are TRBV29-1 and TRBJ1-4; D remains unclear. Per the germline V gene, CDR1 is SQVTM and CDR2 is ANQGSEA. This CDR3 spans 11 amino acids.

The rearrangement uses TRBV11-2 and TRBJ1-2; D not certain. Germline-derived CDR1 and CDR2 are SGHAT and FQNNGV. This CDR3 region has 15 residues. Trimming pared 0 bases from V and 5 bases from J, leaving 13 bases between. CDR3 sequence (DNA): TGTGCCAGCAGCTTAGATCCCGGCAGAGTATATGGCTACACCTTC. It yields the protein CASSLDPGRVYGYTF.

In the case of this clonotype: At one boundary the junction diverges from the germline segment, which might be a read error. The chain links TRBV3-1 to TRBJ2-3, with D uncertain. Per the germline V gene, CDR1 is LGHDT and CDR2 is YNNKEL (reference sequence). This CDR3 contains 13 residues. In nucleotides, the CDR3 is TGTACCAGCAGCCAAGTTTACCGGGATACGCAGTATTTT. Residues: CTSSQVYRDTQYF.

The V gene is TRBV28, the J gene TRBJ2-3; TRBD1 might be the D (5 bases). CDR3 length: 12 residues. Trimming shortened V by 9 bases and J by 2 bases, and 9 bases separated the two germline ends. Germline loops: CDR1 MDHEN, CDR2 SYDVKM. CDR3 region: CASQGDTDTQYF. The DNA for the CDR3 is TGTGCCAGTCAGGGTGACACAGATACGCAGTATTTT.

There are a few counts of this clonotype. The rearrangement uses TRBV19 and TRBJ1-2; the D gene is possibly TRBD1 (6 bases). Trimming stripped 7 bases from V and 5 bases from J, with 14 bases between. Germline V CDR1 and CDR2: LNHDA, SQIVND (reference sequence). CDR3 length: 13 amino acids. Here the CDR3 DNA reads TGTGCCAGTACCGGAAGGGGGGGATATGGCTACACCTTC. It yields the protein CASTGRGGYGYTF. The whole variable domain, remainder taken from reference TRBV19 and TRBJ1-2, is DGGITQSPKYLFRKEGQNVTLSCEQNLNHDAMYWYRQDPGQGLRLIYYSQIVNDFQKGDIAEGYSVSREKKESFPLTVTSAQKNPTAFYLCASTGRGGYGYTFGSGTRLTVV.

This clonotype was recorded many times. The chain uses TRBV18 and TRBJ2-7; TRBD2 might be the D (5 bases). The CDR3 loop spans 14 amino acids. Germline CDR1 is KGHSH and CDR2 is LQKENI. Trimming shortened V by 3 bases and J by 5 bases, and 14 bases separated the two germline ends. The chain's CDR3 is CASSPREGLHEQYF. The CDR3 region has the DNA TGTGCCAGCTCACCTCGAGAGGGCCTCCACGAGCAGTACTTC.

This chain joins TRBV20-1 and TRBJ2-1; possibly TRBD2 for D (7 bases). V was shortened by 4 bases and J by 4 bases, with 14 bases between the two germline ends. Germline-derived CDR1 and CDR2 are DFQATT and SNEGSKA (reference sequence). The CDR3 covers 14 residues. This CDR3 is CSATGGGAYNEQFF. The CDR3 nucleotides are TGCAGTGCTACCGGAGGGGGGGCGTACAATGAGCAGTTCTTC.

In this sample, this clonotype turned up a few times. The chain joins TRBV20-1 to TRBJ2-3; TRBD2 agrees at 16 bases. CDR1 is DFQATT and CDR2 is SNEGSKA in the germline V gene (reference sequence). The CDR3 extends over 20 amino acids. J gave up 9 bases and V 4 bases, and 22 bases lay outside the gene matches. The DNA of the CDR3 is TGCAGTGCTACCCGACCGAGTAACACCGGGACTAGCGGGAGGGGGGGAACGCAGTATTTT. Protein: CSATRPSNTGTSGRGGTQYF.

This clonotype was seen ten or more times. V is TRBV6-2 or TRBV6-3 and J is TRBJ2-1; TRBD2 matches 14 bases. This CDR3 has 17 residues. The junction had 14 bases not matched to a gene; V was cut back by 10 bases and J by 6 bases. Germline CDR1 MNHEY, CDR2 SVGEGT. The CDR3 sequence: CATQGLAGVVTPNEQFF. The CDR3 region has the DNA TGTGCCACCCAGGGACTAGCGGGAGTAGTAACCCCCAATGAGCAGTTCTTC.

The sample holds many counts of this clonotype. This chain connects TRBV7-2 to TRBJ2-3, with a possible D match to TRBD2 (6 bases). V was trimmed by 8 bases and J by 2 bases, leaving 8 bases between them. The CDR3 has 12 amino acids. The germline gives CDR1 SGHTA, CDR2 FQGNSA. The chain's CDR3 is CASGGTTDTQYF. In DNA, the CDR3 is TGTGCCAGCGGCGGGACCACAGATACGCAGTATTTT.

This chain joins TRBV20-1 and TRBJ1-1; no reliable D call. CDR1 is DFQATT, CDR2 SNEGSKA, per germline (reference sequence). The CDR3 is 13 residues long. Trimming pared 5 bases from V and 0 bases from J, leaving 10 bases between. The CDR3 loop reads CSAFSGVNTEAFF. The CDR3 DNA follows: TGCAGTGCTTTTTCGGGCGTGAACACTGAAGCTTTCTTT.

This rearrangement joins TRBV20-1 to TRBJ2-5, with D tentatively TRBD1 (8 bases). The V end lost 2 bases, the J end lost 7 bases, and 20 bases lay between the germline ends. The germline V gene encodes CDR1 DFQATT and CDR2 SNEGSKA (reference sequence). This CDR3 is 15 amino acids long. The CDR3 DNA is TGCAGTGCTAGATGGACAGGGAGGGGAAAGGTGACCCAGTACTTC. It specifies CSARWTGRGKVTQYF.